This T cell receptor (beta chain) was profiled in a study of graft-versus-host responses after intestinal transplantation. Study-level information: Transplant recipients had multivisceral, liver-intestinal, or isolated intestinal grafts. Anti-thymocyte globulin was used for induction in all recipients, who then took tacrolimus and steroids for 3 to 4 years.

The method was immunoSEQ multiplex PCR; TCRdb's version includes in-frame clones alone and lacks a portion of them. In the table there are around 55,000 clones, more than 80% of which are singletons. The germline CDR1 and CDR2 sequences are SNHLY and FYNNEI. J lost 5 bases, V lost 6 bases, and 6 bases had no gene match. This CDR3 comprises 13 residues. As for this clone: Its target is unknown.

The receptor comes from a human donor who was the organ donor for an intestinal transplant. This material consisted of unstimulated CD4+ T cells sorted from spleen or lymph node cells, taken before transplant. The chain joins TRBV2 to TRBJ2-5, with 7 nucleotides matching TRBD2. The DNA for the CDR3 is TGTGCCAGCAGCCCGAGCGGGAAGGAGACCCAGTACTTC. It encodes CASSPSGKETQYF.